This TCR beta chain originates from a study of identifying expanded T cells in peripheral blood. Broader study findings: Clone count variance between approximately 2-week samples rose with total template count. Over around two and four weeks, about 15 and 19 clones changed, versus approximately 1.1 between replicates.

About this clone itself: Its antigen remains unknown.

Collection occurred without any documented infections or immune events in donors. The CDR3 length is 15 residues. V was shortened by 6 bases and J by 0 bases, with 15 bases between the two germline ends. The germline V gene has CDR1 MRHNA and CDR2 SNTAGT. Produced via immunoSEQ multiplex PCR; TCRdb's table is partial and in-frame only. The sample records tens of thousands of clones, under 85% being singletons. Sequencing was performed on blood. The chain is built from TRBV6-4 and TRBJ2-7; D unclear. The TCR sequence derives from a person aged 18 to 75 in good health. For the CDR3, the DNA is TGTGCCAGCAGACCCCAGGAAAACCGCTCCTACGAGCAGTACGTC. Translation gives CASRPQENRSYEQYV.